This T cell receptor (beta chain) was obtained from a study of cytomegalovirus exposure and HLA in healthy donors. As for the study in general: Prior work identified under 130 million unique TCR beta sequences in 150 million to 200 million T cells.

The PCR employed 60 Vbeta primers together with 13 Jbeta primers. The table came from immunoSEQ multiplex PCR; TCRdb's copy has only in-frame clones and leaves some out. The profile covers 60,000 to 75,000 clones, with 70% to 85% appearing a single time and less than 3.5% taken by the ten largest. V lost 6 bases to trimming and J lost 6 bases, with 14 bases between them. CDR1 is MNHEY and CDR2 is SVGAGI in the germline V gene. CDR3 length equals 13 residues. Study-level findings and limits: A later analysis found that most CMV-associated TCR beta chains appeared HLA-restricted.

This clone was seen a handful of times. The antigen is unknown. This rearrangement joins TRBV6-5 to TRBJ1-2, with a weak D call TRBD1 (5 bases). Sequencing input: PBMCs. The TCR sequence derives from a woman aged 25-40 years in good health and CMV-seronegative. Written as DNA, the CDR3 is TGTGCCAGCAGGGCCCCAGGGTCCAATGGCTACACCTTC. Its translation: CASRAPGSNGYTF.